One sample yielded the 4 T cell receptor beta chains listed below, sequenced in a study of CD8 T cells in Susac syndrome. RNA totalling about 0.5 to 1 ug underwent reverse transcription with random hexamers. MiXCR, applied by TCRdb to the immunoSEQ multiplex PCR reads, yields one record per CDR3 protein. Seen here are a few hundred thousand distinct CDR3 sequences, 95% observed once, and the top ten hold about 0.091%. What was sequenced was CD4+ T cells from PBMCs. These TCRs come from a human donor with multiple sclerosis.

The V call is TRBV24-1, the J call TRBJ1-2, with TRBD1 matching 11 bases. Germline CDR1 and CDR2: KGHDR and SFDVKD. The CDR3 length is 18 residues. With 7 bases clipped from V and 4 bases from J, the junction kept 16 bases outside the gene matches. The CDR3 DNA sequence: TGTGCCACCAGCTCTCTGGGGACAGGGGGTCAGGATGGCTATGGCTACACCTTC. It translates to CATSSLGTGGQDGYGYTF.

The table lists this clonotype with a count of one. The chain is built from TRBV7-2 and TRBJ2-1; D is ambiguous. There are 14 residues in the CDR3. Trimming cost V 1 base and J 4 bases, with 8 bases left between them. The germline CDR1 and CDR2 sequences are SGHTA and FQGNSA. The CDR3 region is CASSLGAGYNEQFF. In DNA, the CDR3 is TGTGCCAGCAGCTTAGGGGCAGGATACAATGAGCAGTTCTTC.

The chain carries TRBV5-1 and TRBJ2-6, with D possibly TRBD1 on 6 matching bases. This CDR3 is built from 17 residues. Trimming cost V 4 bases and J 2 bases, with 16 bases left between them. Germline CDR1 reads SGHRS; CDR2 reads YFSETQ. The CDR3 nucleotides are TGCGCCAGCAGCCCGGCACAGGGAGAGGCTGGGGCCAACGTCCTGACTTTC. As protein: CASSPAQGEAGANVLTF. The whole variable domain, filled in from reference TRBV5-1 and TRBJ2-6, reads KAGVTQTPRYLIKTRGQQVTLSCSPISGHRSVSWYQQTPGQGLQFLFEYFSETQRNKGNFPGRFSGRQFSNSRSEMNVSTLELGDSALYLCASSPAQGEAGANVLTFGAGSRLTVL.

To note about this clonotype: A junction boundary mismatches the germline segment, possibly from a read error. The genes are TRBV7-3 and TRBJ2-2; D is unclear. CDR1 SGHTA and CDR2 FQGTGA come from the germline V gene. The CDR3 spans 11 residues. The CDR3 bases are TGTGCCAGCTCGAACGCCGGGGAGCTGTTTTTT. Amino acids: CASSNAGELFF.